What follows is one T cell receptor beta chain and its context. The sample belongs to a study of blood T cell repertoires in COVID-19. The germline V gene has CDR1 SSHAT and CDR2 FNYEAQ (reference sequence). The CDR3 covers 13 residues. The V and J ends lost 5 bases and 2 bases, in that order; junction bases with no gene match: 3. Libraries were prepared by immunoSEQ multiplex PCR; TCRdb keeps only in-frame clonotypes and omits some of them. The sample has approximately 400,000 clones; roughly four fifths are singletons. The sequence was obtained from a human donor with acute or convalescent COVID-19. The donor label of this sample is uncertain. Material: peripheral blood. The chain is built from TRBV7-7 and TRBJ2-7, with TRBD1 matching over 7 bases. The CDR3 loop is CASSRDSTYEQYF. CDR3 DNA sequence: TGTGCCAGCAGCCGGGACAGTACCTACGAGCAGTACTTC.